This passage covers 15 T cell receptor beta chains from one sample sequenced in a study of blood T cell repertoires in COVID-19. The table came from immunoSEQ multiplex PCR; TCRdb's copy has only in-frame clones and leaves some out. Of about 330,000 clones listed, under 90% are singletons. The source material was PBMCs or T cells enriched from blood (not recorded which). These receptors were taken from a young woman who had recovered from COVID-19.

The CDR3 DNA reads TGTGCCAGCTCACAAACGGACAGGGGAAATGGCGGGGAGCTGTTTTTT. Protein product: CASSQTDRGNGGELFF. The chain is built from TRBV18 and TRBJ2-2; 9 bases fit TRBD1. Germline CDR1 and CDR2: KGHSH and LQKENI. The junction had 10 bases not matched to a gene; V was cut back by 4 bases and J by 7 bases. The CDR3 has 16 amino acids.

The chain is built from TRBV5-4 and TRBJ2-7, with TRBD1 matching over 8 bases. The CDR3 runs to 15 residues. Germline V lookup: CDR1 SGHNT, CDR2 YYREEE (reference sequence). The V segment lost 7 bases and the J segment 1 base; nucleotides outside the gene matches: 10. The CDR3 sequence: CASARDRQGSYEQYF. The CDR3 region has the DNA TGTGCCAGCGCACGGGACAGGCAAGGATCCTACGAGCAGTACTTC.

V is TRBV28 and J is TRBJ2-1, with TRBD2 matching over 12 bases. CDR1 MDHEN and CDR2 SYDVKM come from the germline V gene. The length of the CDR3 is 21 residues. Losses at the gene ends were 1 base for V and 7 bases for J; bases not matched to a gene: 20. CDR3 nucleotide sequence: TGTGCCAGCAGTTTATCCCCTGTTCATTTACTAGCGGGAGGACCAACAAATGAGCAGTTCTTC. It codes for CASSLSPVHLLAGGPTNEQFF.

The chain joins TRBV14 to TRBJ2-7; 8 bases map to TRBD2. The CDR3 length is 18 residues. CDR1 SGHDN and CDR2 FVKESK come from the germline V gene. Trimming cost V 5 bases and J 0 bases; bases outside gene matches: 15. The CDR3: CASSTREDGGRPSYEQYF. CDR3 DNA sequence: TGTGCCAGCAGCACCCGGGAGGACGGCGGGAGGCCCTCCTACGAGCAGTACTTC.

This clone was seen a handful of times. The sample has other DNA sequences that encode this CDR3 too. The chain has TRBV6-5 and TRBJ1-1; D remains unclear. CDR1 is MNHEY and CDR2 is SVGAGI in the germline V gene. The CDR3 extends over 14 amino acids. Between the trimmed V and J ends, which lost 6 bases and 1 base, there was a span of 12 bases. The CDR3 DNA is TGTGCCAGCAGCCCCAGAACGGGGAACACTGAAGCTTTCTTT. Translating it yields CASSPRTGNTEAFF.

This rearrangement joins TRBV5-1 to TRBJ2-1, with D uncertain. This CDR3 contains 15 residues. CDR1 and CDR2 from the germline V gene are SGHRS and YFSETQ. Trimming pared 0 bases from V and 0 bases from J, leaving 7 bases between. Written as DNA, the CDR3 is TGCGCCAGCAGCTTGGACGAGAGCTCCTACAATGAGCAGTTCTTC. Translation gives CASSLDESSYNEQFF.

This clone is a singleton in its sample. In the same sample, other DNA sequences code for this CDR3. This chain links TRBV9 with TRBJ2-7; D not resolved. V was pared by 0 bases and J by 0 bases, with 4 bases between. CDR3 length equals 13 residues. Germline CDR1 SGDLS, CDR2 YYNGEE. The CDR3: CASSVGSSYEQYF. As DNA, the CDR3 is TGTGCCAGCAGCGTAGGCAGCTCCTACGAGCAGTACTTC.

The rearrangement joins TRBV7-8 to TRBJ1-2; D is undetermined. V gave up 5 bases and J gave up 9 bases, with 16 bases separating them. The CDR3 loop spans 13 amino acids. Looked up from germline, CDR1 is SGHVS and CDR2 is FQNEAQ. CDR3 sequence reads: CASSPLLLRSYTF. The CDR3 coding sequence is TGTGCCAGCAGCCCCCTGTTGCTACGCAGCTACACCTTC.

The chain joins TRBV27 to TRBJ2-5; D is perhaps TRBD1 (6 bases). The ends were cut back, 6 bases at V and 3 bases at J, with 11 bases in the middle. This CDR3 has 13 amino acids. CDR1 is MNHEY and CDR2 is SMNVEV in the germline V gene (reference sequence). This CDR3 is CASSYRTEETQYF. As DNA, the CDR3 is TGTGCCAGCAGCTATCGGACAGAAGAGACCCAGTACTTC.

The rearrangement joins TRBV10-3 to TRBJ1-1, with 8 bases matching TRBD1. Germline V CDR1 and CDR2: ENHRY, SYGVKD. V was pared by 7 bases and J by 1 base, with 5 bases of the junction left unmatched. The CDR3 is 14 residues long. CDR3 sequence: CAITYDRGNTEAFF. In nucleotides, the CDR3 is TGTGCCATCACATACGACAGGGGGAACACTGAAGCTTTCTTT.

This clone appeared a few times. The genes are TRBV24-1 and TRBJ1-5, with TRBD1 matching over 8 bases. The germline CDR1 and CDR2 sequences are KGHDR and SFDVKD. This CDR3 contains 14 residues. After removal of 7 bases from V and 2 bases from J, the junction contained 3 bases not matched to a gene. The CDR3 loop reads CATSTGGGNQPQHF. In DNA, the CDR3 is TGTGCCACCAGCACAGGGGGGGGCAATCAGCCCCAGCATTTT.

This chain uses TRBV2 with TRBJ1-1, with D possibly matching TRBD1 (5 bases). V lost 3 bases and J lost 2, with 19 bases in between. Germline CDR1 and CDR2: SNHLY and FYNNEI. The CDR3 is made up of 17 amino acids. The CDR3 DNA follows: TGTGCCAGCAGTGAGATAACCTACCAGGACACCAACACTGAAGCTTTCTTT. Translation: CASSEITYQDTNTEAFF.

In DNA form, the CDR3 reads TGTGCCAGCAGCCGGACAGGGGCGATCTCCTATGGCTACACCTTC. Its protein product is CASSRTGAISYGYTF. V gene TRBV2 combines with J gene TRBJ1-2; 9 positions match TRBD1. CDR1 and CDR2 (germline): SNHLY, FYNNEI. Trimming took 6 bases from V and 4 from J; bases not matched to a gene: 9. The CDR3 length is 15 residues.

The chain recombines TRBV7-3 with TRBJ1-6, with 9 nucleotides matching TRBD1. This CDR3 is 14 amino acids long. V gave up 4 bases and J gave up 12 bases; unmatched junction bases: 7. CDR1 and CDR2 (germline): SGHTA, FQGTGA. DNA for the CDR3: TGTGCCAGCAGCTCGGGACAGGGTAACAAACCCCTCCACTTT. Amino acids: CASSSGQGNKPLHF.

The chain combines TRBV19 with TRBJ2-5; 7 positions match TRBD2. Germline V gives CDR1 LNHDA, CDR2 SQIVND (reference sequence). The ends lost 1 base at V and 4 bases at J; junction bases unmatched: 12. The CDR3 is made up of 17 amino acids. CDR3 DNA sequence: TGTGCCAGTAGTATAGCCGCTAGCGGACCCCGCGGAGAGACCCAGTACTTC. The encoded protein is CASSIAASGPRGETQYF. The complete variable domain, with remaining parts taken from reference TRBV19 and TRBJ2-5, reads DGGITQSPKYLFRKEGQNVTLSCEQNLNHDAMYWYRQDPGQGLRLIYYSQIVNDFQKGDIAEGYSVSREKKESFPLTVTSAQKNPTAFYLCASSIAASGPRGETQYFGPGTRLLVL.